This paragraph covers one T cell receptor beta chain sequence. Germline V gene lookup returns CDR1 SGHDT and CDR2 YYEEEE. Unmatched junction bases numbered 9, after V lost 0 bases and J lost 6 bases. The CDR3 runs 16 residues. Library input was about 2 micrograms of DNA from cryopreserved PBMCs. The sequencing depth, 1 in 200,000 to 1 in 1 million T cells, was the target. Clones were read by immunoSEQ multiplex PCR, and TCRdb kept only the in-frame ones, dropping some. This table has some 98,000 clones, approximately 78% appearing once. This sample was taken from a study of cytotoxic CD8 clonotypes in ibrutinib-treated CLL.

The chain employs TRBV5-6 and TRBJ2-5; 9 nucleotides align to TRBD2. This clonotype was sampled from a human donor with chronic lymphocytic leukemia. The specimen comprised PBMCs, sampled after 12 months of ibrutinib treatment. This CDR3 reads CASSLASASGVKTQYF. The CDR3 DNA is TGTGCCAGCAGCTTGGCCTCGGCTAGCGGGGTTAAGACCCAGTACTTC.